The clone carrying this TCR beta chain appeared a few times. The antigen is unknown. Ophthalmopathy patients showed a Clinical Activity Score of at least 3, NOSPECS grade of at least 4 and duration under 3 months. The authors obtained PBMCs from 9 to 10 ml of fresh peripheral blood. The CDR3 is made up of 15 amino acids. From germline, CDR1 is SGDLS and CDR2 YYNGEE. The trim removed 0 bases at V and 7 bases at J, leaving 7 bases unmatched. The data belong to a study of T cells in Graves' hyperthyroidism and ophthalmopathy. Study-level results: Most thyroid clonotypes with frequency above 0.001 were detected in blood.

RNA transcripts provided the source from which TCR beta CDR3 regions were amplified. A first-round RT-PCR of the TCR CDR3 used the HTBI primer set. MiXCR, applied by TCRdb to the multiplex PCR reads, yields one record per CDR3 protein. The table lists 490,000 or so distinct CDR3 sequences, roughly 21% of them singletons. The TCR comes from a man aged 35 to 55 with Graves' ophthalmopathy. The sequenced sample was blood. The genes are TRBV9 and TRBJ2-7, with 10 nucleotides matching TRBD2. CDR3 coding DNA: TGTGCCAGCAGCGTAGAGGCTAGCGGGGGCGAGGAGCAGTACTTC. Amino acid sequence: CASSVEASGGEEQYF.